This TCR beta chain is drawn from a study of CD8+CD57+ T cells in acquired aplastic anemia. Regarding the study as a whole: Overlap between patients and controls comprised roughly 28 CD8+ CDR3 sequences.

About this clonotype: Its antigen is unidentified.

Genomic DNA constituted the template upon which TCR beta VDJ and CDR3 profiling was performed. TCRdb reanalysed the reads using MiXCR and keeps one entry per CDR3 protein. The table lists 150,000 to 200,000 distinct CDR3 sequences, around three fifths of them singletons. The germline CDR1 and CDR2 sequences are ENHRY and SYGVKD. The CDR3 is 14 amino acids. Trimming left V 1 base short and J 4 bases short, with 10 bases between. Material: sorted CD4+, CD8+, or CD8+CD57+ T cells (not recorded which) from PBMCs. The origin of this receptor is a human donor with severe aplastic anemia or a healthy control (not recorded which). The rearrangement links TRBV10-3 to TRBJ1-1, with D hard to call. The DNA for the CDR3 is TGTGCCATCAGTGAGTTCGAGGTGGGCACTGAAGCTTTCTTT. It translates to CAISEFEVGTEAFF.